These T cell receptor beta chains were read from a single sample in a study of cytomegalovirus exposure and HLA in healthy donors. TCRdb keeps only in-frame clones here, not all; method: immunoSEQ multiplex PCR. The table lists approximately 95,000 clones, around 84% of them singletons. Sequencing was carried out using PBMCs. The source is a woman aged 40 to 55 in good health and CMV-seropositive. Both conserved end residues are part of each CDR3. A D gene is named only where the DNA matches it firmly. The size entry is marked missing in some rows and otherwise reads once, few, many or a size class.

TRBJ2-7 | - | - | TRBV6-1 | CASHFRGPYEQYF | TGTGCCAGCCATTTCAGGGGACCCTACGAGCAGTACTTC
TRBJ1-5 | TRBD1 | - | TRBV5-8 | CASSLFRKGQRQPQHF | TGTGCCAGCAGCTTGTTTCGGAAGGGACAGAGGCAGCCCCAGCATTTT
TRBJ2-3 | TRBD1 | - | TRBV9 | CASSLSRDRVGTDTQYF | TGTGCCAGCAGCCTGTCCCGGGACAGGGTCGGCACAGATACGCAGTATTTT
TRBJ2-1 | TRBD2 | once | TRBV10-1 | CASSRTSGRLNEQFF | TGCGCCAGCAGTCGGACTAGCGGGAGATTGAATGAGCAGTTCTTC
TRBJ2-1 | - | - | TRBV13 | CASRLGGSYNEQFF | TGTGCCAGCAGGTTGGGGGGTTCATACAATGAGCAGTTCTTC
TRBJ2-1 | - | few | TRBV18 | CASSPPPGTGNNEQFF | TGTGCCAGCTCACCACCGCCTGGGACTGGAAACAATGAGCAGTTCTTC
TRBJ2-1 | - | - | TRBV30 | CAWGGTGRSYNEQFF | TGTGCCTGGGGGGGCACAGGACGCTCCTACAATGAGCAGTTCTTC
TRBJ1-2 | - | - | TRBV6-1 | CASTKDRRDVGYTF | TGTGCCAGCACGAAAGACAGGCGTGATGTCGGCTACACCTTC
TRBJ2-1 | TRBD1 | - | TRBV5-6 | CASTRGDRDNEQFF | TGTGCCAGCACTCGGGGGGACAGGGACAATGAGCAGTTCTTC
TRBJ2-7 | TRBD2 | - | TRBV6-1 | CASLPAGGPGEQYF | TGTGCCAGCCTCCCAGCGGGAGGGCCGGGTGAGCAGTACTTC
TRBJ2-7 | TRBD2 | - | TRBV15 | CATGSSTSGRAYEQYF | TGTGCCACGGGCTCCTCGACTAGCGGGAGGGCATACGAGCAGTACTTC
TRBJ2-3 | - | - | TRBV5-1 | CASSPRLQDTQYF | TGCGCCAGCAGCCCCCGACTACAAGATACGCAGTATTTT
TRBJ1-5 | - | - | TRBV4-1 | CASGRVSNQPQHF | TGCGCCAGCGGGCGCGTTAGCAATCAGCCCCAGCATTTT
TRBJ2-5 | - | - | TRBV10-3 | CAISEGAGETQYF | TGTGCCATCAGTGAGGGGGCTGGGGAGACCCAGTACTTC
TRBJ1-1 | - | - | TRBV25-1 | CASSKLQENTEAFF | TGTGCCAGCAGTAAATTGCAGGAGAACACTGAAGCTTTCTTT
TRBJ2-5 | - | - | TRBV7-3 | CASRRSGGTEETQYF | TGTGCCAGCAGGCGCAGTGGGGGGACCGAAGAGACCCAGTACTTC
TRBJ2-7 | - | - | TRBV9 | CASSVDLGPTYEQYF | TGTGCCAGCAGCGTAGATCTGGGCCCCACCTACGAGCAGTACTTC
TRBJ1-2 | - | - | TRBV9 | CASSAFWSVILPYGYTF | TGTGCCAGCAGCGCCTTCTGGAGTGTTATTCTCCCCTATGGCTACACCTTC
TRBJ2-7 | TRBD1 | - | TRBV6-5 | CASSPWDRVQGEQYF | TGTGCCAGCAGTCCCTGGGACAGGGTTCAAGGCGAGCAGTACTTC